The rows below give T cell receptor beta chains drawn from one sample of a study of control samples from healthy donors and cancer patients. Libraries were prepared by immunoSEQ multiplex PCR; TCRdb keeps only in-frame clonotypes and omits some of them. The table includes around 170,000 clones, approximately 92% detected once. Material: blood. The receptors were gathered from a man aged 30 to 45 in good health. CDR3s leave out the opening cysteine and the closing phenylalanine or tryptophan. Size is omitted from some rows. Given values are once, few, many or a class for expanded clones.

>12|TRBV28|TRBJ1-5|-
ASSWRVRNQPQH
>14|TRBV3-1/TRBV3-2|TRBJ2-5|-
ASSQDRLAGGETQY
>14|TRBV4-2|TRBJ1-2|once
ASSQHSGQGAGGYT
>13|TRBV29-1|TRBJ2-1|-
SVEEFRGGINEQF
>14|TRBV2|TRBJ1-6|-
ASSEWGPSWDSPLH
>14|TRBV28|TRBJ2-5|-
ASSLLGQGIQETQY
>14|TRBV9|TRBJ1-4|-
ASSVGQGVANEKLF
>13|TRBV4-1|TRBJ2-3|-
ASSQGGSGTDTQY
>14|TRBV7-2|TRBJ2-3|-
ASSLAGVLSTDTQY
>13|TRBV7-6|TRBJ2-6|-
ASSRTRAGANVLT
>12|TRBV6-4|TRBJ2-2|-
ASSTSGGTGELF
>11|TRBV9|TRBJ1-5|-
ASSVDRVQPQH
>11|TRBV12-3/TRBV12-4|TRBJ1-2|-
ASSRTRQDGYT
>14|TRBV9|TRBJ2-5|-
ASSVGIAGDQETQY
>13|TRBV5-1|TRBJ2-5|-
ASSFGGGKGETQY
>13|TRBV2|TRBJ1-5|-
ASSVADTLNQPQH
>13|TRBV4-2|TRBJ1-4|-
ASSQSLGEGEKLF
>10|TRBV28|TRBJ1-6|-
ASTGAHSPLH
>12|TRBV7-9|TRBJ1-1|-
ASSYTGSNTEAF
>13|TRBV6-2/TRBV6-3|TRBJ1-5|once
ASSYPDSDNQPQH
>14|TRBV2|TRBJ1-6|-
ASSDRNGSRNSPLH
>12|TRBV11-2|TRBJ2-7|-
ASSVSGSSYEQY
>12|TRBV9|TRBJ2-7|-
ASSSLDGTYEQY
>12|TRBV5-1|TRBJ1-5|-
ASSLDTRDQPQH
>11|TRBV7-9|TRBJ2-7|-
ASSFHPGDEQY
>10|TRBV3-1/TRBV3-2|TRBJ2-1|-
ASSQSHYEQF
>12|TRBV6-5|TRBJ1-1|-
ASREGGGNTEAF
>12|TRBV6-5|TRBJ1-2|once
ASRLSTANYGYT
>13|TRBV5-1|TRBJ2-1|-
ASSLGLAGIGEQF
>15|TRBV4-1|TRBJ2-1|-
ASSLRLAGRDTNEQF
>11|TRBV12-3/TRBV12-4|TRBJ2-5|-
ASTLGVYETQY
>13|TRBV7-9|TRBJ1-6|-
ASSLVDRGNSPLH
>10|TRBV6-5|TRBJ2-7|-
ASSQTPYEQY
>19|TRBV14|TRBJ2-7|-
ASSHSLGTSGSFSLIYEQY
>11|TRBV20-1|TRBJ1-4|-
SASPGGNEKLF
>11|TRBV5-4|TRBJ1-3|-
ASSSDRGYTIY
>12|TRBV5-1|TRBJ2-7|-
ASSSGTGRNEQY
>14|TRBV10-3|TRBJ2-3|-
AISRGRGRDTDTQY
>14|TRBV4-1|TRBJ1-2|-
ASSRPPQGRDYGYT
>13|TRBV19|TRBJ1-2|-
ASSRRTGTGYGYT
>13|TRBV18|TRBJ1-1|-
ASSPRGQWNTEAF
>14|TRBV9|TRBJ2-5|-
ASSARTSGYQETQY
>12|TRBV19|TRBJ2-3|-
ASSIGQGWDTQY
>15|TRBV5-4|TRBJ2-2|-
ASSLDGGGRRTGELF
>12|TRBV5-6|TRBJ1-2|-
ASSLATNRGGYT
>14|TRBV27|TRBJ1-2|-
ASSPIRGRENYGYT
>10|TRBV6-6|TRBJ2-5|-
ASKDYQETQY
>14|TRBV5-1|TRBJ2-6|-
ASSLSGEAGANVLT
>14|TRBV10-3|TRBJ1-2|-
AITKKSQGLTIGYT
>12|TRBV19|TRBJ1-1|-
ASSSGHPNTEAF